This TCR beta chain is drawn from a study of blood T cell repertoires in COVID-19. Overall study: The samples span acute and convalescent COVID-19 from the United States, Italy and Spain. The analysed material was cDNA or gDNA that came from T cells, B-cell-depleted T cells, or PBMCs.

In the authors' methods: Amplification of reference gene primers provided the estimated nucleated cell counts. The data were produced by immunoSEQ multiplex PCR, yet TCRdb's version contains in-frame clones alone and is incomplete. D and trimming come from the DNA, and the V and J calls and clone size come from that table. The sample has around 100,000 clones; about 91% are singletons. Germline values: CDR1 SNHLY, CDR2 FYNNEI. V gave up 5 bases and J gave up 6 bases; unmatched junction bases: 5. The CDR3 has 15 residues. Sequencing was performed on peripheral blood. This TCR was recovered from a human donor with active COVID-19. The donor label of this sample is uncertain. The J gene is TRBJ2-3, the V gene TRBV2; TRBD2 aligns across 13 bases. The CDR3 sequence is CASSRLAGGVDTQYF. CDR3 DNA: TGTGCCAGCAGTAGACTAGCGGGGGGCGTGGATACGCAGTATTTT. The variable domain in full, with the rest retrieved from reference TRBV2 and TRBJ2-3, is EPEVTQTPSHQVTQMGQEVILRCVPISNHLYFYWYRQILGQKVEFLVSFYNNEISEKSEIFDDQFSVERPDGSNFTLKIRSTKLEDSAMYFCASSRLAGGVDTQYFGPGTRLTVL.